This T cell receptor beta chain stems from a study of blood T cell repertoires in COVID-19. Study information: Specimens from acute and convalescent COVID-19 originated in the United States, Italy and Spain.

Produced via immunoSEQ multiplex PCR; TCRdb's table is partial and in-frame only. The sample records about 200,000 clones, 80% to 85% being singletons. Individuals drawn from under 30 US areas were about 18 to 100 years old. Clinical history as reported by participants underpinned cohort assignment. Germline assignment: CDR1 SGHRS and CDR2 YFSETQ. The CDR3 has 12 residues. V shed 0 bases and J shed 7 bases, with 8 bases lying between them. A few counts support this clone. Other DNA sequences in this sample translate to the same CDR3. Sequenced: PBMCs or T cells enriched from blood (not recorded which). The receptor was isolated from a man in his forties who had recovered from COVID-19. The genes are TRBV5-1 and TRBJ2-7; D ambiguous. In nucleotides, the CDR3 is TGCGCCAGCAGCTTGGCGGGTGAGGAGCAGTACTTC. This sequence encodes CASSLAGEEQYF.